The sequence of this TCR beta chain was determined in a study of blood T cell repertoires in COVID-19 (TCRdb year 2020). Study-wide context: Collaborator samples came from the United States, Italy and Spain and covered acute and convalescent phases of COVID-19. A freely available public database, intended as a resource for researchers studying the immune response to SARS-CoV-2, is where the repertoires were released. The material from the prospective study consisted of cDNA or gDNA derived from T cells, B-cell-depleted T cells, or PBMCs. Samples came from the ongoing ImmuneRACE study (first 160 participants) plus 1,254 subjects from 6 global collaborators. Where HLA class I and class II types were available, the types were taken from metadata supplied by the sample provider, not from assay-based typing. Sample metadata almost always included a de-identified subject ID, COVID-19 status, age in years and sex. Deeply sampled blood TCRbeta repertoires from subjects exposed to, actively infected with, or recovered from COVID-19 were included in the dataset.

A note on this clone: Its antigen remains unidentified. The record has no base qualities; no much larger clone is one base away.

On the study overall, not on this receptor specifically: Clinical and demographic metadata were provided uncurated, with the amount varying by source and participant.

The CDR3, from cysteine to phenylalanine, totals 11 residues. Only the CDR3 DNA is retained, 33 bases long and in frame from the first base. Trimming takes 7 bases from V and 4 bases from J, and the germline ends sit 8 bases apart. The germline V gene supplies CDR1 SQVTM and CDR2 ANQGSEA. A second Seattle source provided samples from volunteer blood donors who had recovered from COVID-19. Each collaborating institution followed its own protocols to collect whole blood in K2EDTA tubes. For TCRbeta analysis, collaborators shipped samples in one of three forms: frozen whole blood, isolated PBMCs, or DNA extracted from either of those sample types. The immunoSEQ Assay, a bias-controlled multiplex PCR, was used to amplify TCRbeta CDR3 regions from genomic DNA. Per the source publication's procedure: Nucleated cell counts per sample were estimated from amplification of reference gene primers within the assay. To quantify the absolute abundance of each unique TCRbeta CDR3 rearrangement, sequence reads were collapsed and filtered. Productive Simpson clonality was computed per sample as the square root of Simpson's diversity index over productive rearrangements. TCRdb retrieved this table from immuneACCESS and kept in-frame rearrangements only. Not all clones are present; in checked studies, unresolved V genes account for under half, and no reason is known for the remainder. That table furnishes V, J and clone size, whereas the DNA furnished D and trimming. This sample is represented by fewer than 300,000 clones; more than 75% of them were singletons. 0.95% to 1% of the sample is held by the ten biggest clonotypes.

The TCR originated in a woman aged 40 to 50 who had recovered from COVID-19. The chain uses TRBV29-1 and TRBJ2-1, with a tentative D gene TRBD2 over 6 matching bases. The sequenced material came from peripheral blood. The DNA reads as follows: TGCAGCGGGAGGGTATACAATGAGCAGTTCTTC. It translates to CSGRVYNEQFF.